This TCR beta chain was profiled in a study of shared clonotypes between healthy human individuals. Turning to the study itself: For every donor, three CD4 naive, three CD4 memory, two CD8 naive and one CD8 memory plates were used. Broader study findings: Some naive CD4 clonotypes, roughly 4.5%, turned up in common across a few donors. All-four-donor shared clonotypes had higher generation probabilities than non-shared clonotypes did. Tissue TCR repertoires likely differ from these blood-only repertoires.

Looked up from germline, CDR1 is SGHTA and CDR2 is FQGNSA. The ends were cut back, 6 bases at V and 0 bases at J, with 12 bases in the middle. The CDR3 is 15 residues long. Libraries were prepared by immunoSEQ multiplex PCR; TCRdb keeps only in-frame clonotypes and omits some of them. The data show nearly 1 million clones, 70% to 85% seen once. A word on this clone: What it binds is unknown.

This chain joins TRBV7-2 and TRBJ1-3, with a tentative D call TRBD1 (5 bases). The clonotype comes from a young man in good health. Sequenced material: memory CD4+ T cells sorted from blood. As to subset: CD45RA-negative fraction. CDR3 sequence (DNA): TGTGCCAGCAGTCTCCGGGGCATCTCTGGAAACACCATATATTTT. This encodes CASSLRGISGNTIYF.